This record concerns one TCR beta chain sequence. What it recognizes is unknown. This specimen comes from a study of cytomegalovirus exposure and HLA in healthy donors. Whole-study findings and limits: With DRB1 most and HLA-C fewest, TCR association rates differed between HLA loci in a later analysis. Earlier analysis looked at TCR beta V segments, and most were productive about 87% or about 30% of the time.

13 Jbeta primers and 60 Vbeta primers were used for the PCR. The repertoire was sequenced with immunoSEQ multiplex PCR; TCRdb's copy has only in-frame clones and lacks some. The sample comprises about 90,000 clones, less than 65% of which are singletons, and around 5.5% rests with the top ten. J lost 4 bases, V lost 5 bases, and 13 bases had no gene match. Germline CDR1 and CDR2: ENHRY and SYGVKD. The CDR3 contains 16 residues. The chain joins TRBV10-3 to TRBJ1-1; 7 bases map to TRBD1. The sample comprised PBMCs. The clonotype was recovered from a woman aged 30 to 39 in good health and CMV-seropositive. The CDR3 DNA is TGTGCCATCAGTTACAGGGGCCCCGGAGTAGGCACTGAAGCTTTCTTT. Its translation: CAISYRGPGVGTEAFF.